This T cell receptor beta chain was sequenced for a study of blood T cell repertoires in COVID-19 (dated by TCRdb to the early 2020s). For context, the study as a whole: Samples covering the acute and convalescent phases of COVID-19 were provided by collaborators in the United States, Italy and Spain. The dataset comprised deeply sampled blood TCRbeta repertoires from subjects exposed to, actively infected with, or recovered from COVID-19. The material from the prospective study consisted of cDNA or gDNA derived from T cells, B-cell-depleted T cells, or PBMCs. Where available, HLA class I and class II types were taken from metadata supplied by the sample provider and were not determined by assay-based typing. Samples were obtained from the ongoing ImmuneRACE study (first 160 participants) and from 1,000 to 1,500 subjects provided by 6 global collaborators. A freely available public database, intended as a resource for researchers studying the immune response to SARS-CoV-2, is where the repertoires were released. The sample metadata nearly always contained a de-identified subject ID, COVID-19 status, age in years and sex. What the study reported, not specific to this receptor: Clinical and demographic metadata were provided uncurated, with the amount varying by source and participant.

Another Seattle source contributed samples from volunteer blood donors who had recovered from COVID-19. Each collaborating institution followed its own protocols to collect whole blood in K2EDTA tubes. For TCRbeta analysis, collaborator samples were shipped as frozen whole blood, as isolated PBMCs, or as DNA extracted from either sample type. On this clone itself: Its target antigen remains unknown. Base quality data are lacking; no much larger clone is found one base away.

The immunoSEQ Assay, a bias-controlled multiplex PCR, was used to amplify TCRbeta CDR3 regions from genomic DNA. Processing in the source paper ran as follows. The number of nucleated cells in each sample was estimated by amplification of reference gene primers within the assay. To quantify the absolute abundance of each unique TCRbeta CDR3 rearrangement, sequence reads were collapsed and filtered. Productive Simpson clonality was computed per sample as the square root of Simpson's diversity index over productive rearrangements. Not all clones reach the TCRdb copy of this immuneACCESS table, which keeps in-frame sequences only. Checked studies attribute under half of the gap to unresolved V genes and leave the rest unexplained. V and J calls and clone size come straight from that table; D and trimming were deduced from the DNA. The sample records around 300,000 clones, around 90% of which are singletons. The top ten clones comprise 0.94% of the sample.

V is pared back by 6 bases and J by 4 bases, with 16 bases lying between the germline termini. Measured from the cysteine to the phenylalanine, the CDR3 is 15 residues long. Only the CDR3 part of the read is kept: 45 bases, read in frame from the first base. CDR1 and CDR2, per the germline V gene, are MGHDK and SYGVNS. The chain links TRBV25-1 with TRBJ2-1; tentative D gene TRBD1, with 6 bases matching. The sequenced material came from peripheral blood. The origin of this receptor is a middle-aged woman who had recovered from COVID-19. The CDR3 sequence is CASSTDRPPYNEQFF. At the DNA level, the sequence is TGTGCCAGCAGCACGGACAGACCACCTTACAATGAGCAGTTCTTC.